This T cell receptor (beta chain) was sequenced during a study of cytomegalovirus exposure and HLA in healthy donors (dated by TCRdb to about 2017). At the level of the whole study: A later analysis indicated that the 90 to 150 validation repertoires were generated on the platform also employed for the 700 or so repertoires of the first cohort. Besides the first cohort of approximately 670 subjects, a separate validation cohort made up of 120 or so different subjects was used. To predict cytomegalovirus infection status, the study brought together high-throughput TCR immunosequencing, statistical association of individual TCRs with disease status, and machine learning. The study aimed to test whether cataloging public T cell receptors could reveal signatures of past pathogen exposure.

To note about this clone: Its antigen is not yet known. Base qualities are missing; no much larger clone stands one base away.

The library was prepared using the immunoSEQ multiplex PCR assay. Regarding the original processing steps: A statistical classification framework was built to diagnose cytomegalovirus status from the catalog of TCR beta chain sequences. In its TCRdb copy, this immuneACCESS table keeps in-frame sequences only and misses some clones. Where compared with another copy, unresolved V genes explain less than half of these, and the others have no known cause. Clone size and the V and J calls come from that table; the DNA yielded D and trimming. The table for this sample lists approximately 200,000 clones; 70% to 85% of them were counted only once. Jointly, the top ten make up around 15% of the sample. Separate from the roughly 650-subject first cohort, the validation cohort of 120 subjects was the group to which the donors belonged. General conclusions and limits of the study: Subsequent analysis determined that TCRs grouped into clusters in the first cohort also showed a tendency toward co-occurrence across the 120 validation repertoires, and roughly 94% of cluster scores exceeded 0. Most TCR sequences were seen in very few donors, while some public TCRs were found in many individuals. A total of fewer than 200 TCR beta chains were listed by the study as associated with cytomegalovirus. In vitro tests confirmed that a few of the cytomegalovirus-associated TCR beta chains recognize cytomegalovirus antigens. A later analysis had no HLA typing for the validation cohort, so co-occurrence there was scored across all 130 or so repertoires. Cytomegalovirus status was reported to be diagnosed by the classifier with high specificity and sensitivity in both the original and validation cohorts. It was suggested by the authors that the approach could potentially be generalized to other disease states and immunological phenotypes.

The germline V gene encodes CDR1 SQVTM and CDR2 ANQGSEA. The germline V end is reduced by 4 bases and the J end by 4 bases; junction bases left unmatched: 4. The CDR3 numbers 13 residues from cysteine through phenylalanine. Here the CDR3 DNA is all that survives: 39 bases in frame from base 1. The source of this sequence is a woman between 25 and 40 years old in good health and CMV-seropositive. The chain joins TRBV29-1 to TRBJ1-2; 9 of the junction bases match TRBD1. Sequenced input: PBMCs. The nucleotides read TGCAGCGTTGCGACAGGGGGAGCCTATGGCTACACCTTC. Protein translation: CSVATGGAYGYTF.